This TCR beta chain appears in the sequencing data of a study of blood T cells in healthy people across ages. Study background: Through template switching, about one barcoded beta molecule was captured per two T cells, as measured in model experiments.

Whole-study findings and limits: No one knew whether donors had CMV, which possibly confounded expanded clonotype changes. Roughly linearly, TCR beta diversity per million T cells fell as age increased.

For this clonotype: As yet, its antigen is unknown.

Together with a sample-barcoded 5' primer, a J-beta primer mix was included in a second PCR lasting about 6 to 11 cycles. TCRdb reprocessed the 5' RACE reads with MiXCR, giving one entry per CDR3 protein. The sample yields approximately 880,000 distinct CDR3 sequences, 40% to 60% seen once. The sequenced sample was blood. This TCR was recovered from a man aged 25 to 40 in good health.

CDR3 sequence reads: CASSQERKTQYF. The CDR3 bases are TGTGCCAGCAGCCAAGAAAGGAAGACCCAGTACTTC. The J gene is TRBJ2-5, the V gene TRBV14; no clear D. Germline CDR1 reads SGHDN; CDR2 reads FVKESK. The CDR3 contains 12 residues. Trimming removed 0 bases at V and 6 bases at J, with 5 bases between.